This record covers a single T cell receptor (beta chain). The antigen this receptor binds is unknown. Base qualities were left out, and no much larger clone turns up one base away. A second Seattle source provided samples from volunteer blood donors who had recovered from COVID-19. Collaborating institutions collected whole blood in K2EDTA tubes following their own protocols. For TCRbeta analysis, collaborator samples were shipped as frozen whole blood, as isolated PBMCs, or as DNA extracted from either sample type. The immunoSEQ Assay, a bias-controlled multiplex PCR, was used to amplify TCRbeta CDR3 regions from genomic DNA. The original methods were these. Within the assay, amplification of reference gene primers was used to estimate how many nucleated cells each sample contained. To quantify the absolute abundance of each unique TCRbeta CDR3 rearrangement, sequence reads were collapsed and filtered. Productive Simpson clonality was computed per sample as the square root of Simpson's diversity index over productive rearrangements. TCRdb mirrors the immuneACCESS table, restricted to in-frame sequences. Some clones are absent from its copies; in checked studies, under half trace to an unresolved V gene, and the reason for the others is unknown. Clonal size and the V and J genes are those of that table, whereas D and trimming came from the DNA. Recorded for this sample are around 140,000 clones; 80% to 90% of them occurred a single time. The top ten clonotypes cover roughly 37% of the sample.

Trimmed from V: 11 bases; trimmed from J: 6 bases; junction bases lacking a gene match: 14. From the cysteine up to the phenylalanine, the CDR3 has a length of 16 residues. CDR3 DNA is the only sequence kept; it has 48 bases, read in frame from the first base. Via the germline V gene, CDR1 is ENHRY and CDR2 SYGVKD. These data originate in a study of blood T cell repertoires in COVID-19 (dated by TCRdb to the early 2020s). For context, the study as a whole: Collaborator samples came from the United States, Italy and Spain and covered acute and convalescent phases of COVID-19. Where available, HLA class I and class II types were obtained from metadata supplied by the sample provider rather than from assay-based typing. A freely available public database, intended as a resource for researchers studying the immune response to SARS-CoV-2, is where the repertoires were released. The sample metadata nearly always contained a de-identified subject ID, COVID-19 status, age in years and sex. Samples came from the ongoing ImmuneRACE study (first 160 participants) plus 1,254 subjects from 6 global collaborators. The material from the prospective study consisted of cDNA or gDNA derived from T cells, B-cell-depleted T cells, or PBMCs. Deeply sampled blood TCRbeta repertoires from subjects exposed to, actively infected with, or recovered from COVID-19 were included in the dataset.

On the study overall, not on this receptor specifically: The amount of clinical and demographic metadata varied by source and participant and was provided uncurated.

The receptor comes from a man aged 45 to 65 who had recovered from COVID-19. Here the chain combines TRBV10-3 and TRBJ2-3; a stretch of 13 junction bases matches TRBD2. The sample was peripheral blood. The CDR3 corresponds to CAVMTSGGPIEDTQYF. The DNA is as follows: TGTGCCGTCATGACTAGCGGGGGGCCCATTGAGGATACGCAGTATTTT.